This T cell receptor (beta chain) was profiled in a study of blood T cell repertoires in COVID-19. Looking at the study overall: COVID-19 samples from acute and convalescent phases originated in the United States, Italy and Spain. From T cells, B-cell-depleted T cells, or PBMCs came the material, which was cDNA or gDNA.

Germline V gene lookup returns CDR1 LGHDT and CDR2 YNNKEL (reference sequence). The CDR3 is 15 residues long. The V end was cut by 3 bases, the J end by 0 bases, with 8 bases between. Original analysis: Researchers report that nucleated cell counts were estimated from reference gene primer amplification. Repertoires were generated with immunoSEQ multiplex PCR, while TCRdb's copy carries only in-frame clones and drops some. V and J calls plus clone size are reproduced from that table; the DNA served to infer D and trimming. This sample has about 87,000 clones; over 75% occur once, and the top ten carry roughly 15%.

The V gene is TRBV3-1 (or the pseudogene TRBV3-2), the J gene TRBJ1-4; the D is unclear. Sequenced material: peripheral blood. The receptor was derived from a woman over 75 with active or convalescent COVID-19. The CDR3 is CASSQGYATNEKLFF. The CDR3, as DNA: TGTGCCAGCAGCCAGGGCTATGCAACTAATGAAAAACTGTTTTTT.